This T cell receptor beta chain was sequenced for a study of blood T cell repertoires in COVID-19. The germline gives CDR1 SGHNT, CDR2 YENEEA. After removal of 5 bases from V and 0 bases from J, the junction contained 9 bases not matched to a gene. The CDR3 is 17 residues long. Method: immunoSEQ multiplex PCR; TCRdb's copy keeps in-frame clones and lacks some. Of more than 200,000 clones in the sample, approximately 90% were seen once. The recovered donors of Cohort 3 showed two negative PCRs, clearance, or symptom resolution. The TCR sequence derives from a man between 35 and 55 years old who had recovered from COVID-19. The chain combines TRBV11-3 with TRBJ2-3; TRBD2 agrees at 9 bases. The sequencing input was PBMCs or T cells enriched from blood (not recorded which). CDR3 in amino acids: CASSPGRREGSTDTQYF. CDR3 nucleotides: TGTGCCAGCAGCCCTGGTAGGCGGGAGGGGAGCACAGATACGCAGTATTTT.